This passage covers 32 T cell receptor beta chains from one sample sequenced in a study of Ad26.COV2.S vaccination and SARS-CoV-2 variants. Sample treatment: 15 to 20 received Ad26.COV2.S at low or high dose, single or two shots; roughly five received placebo; per-sample allocation not given. Following the first vaccine or placebo injection, samples were taken on day 63. Clones were sequenced by immunoSEQ multiplex PCR, and TCRdb holds only the in-frame ones, with some missing. Of approximately 500,000 clones in the sample, about 83% were seen once. Sequencing was performed on peripheral blood, taken in a trial of Ad26.COV2.S vaccine versus placebo. These receptors all come from a person between 18 and 59 years old who received the Ad26.COV2.S COVID-19 vaccine or a placebo.

On this clone itself: Other DNA sequences from this sample encode an identical CDR3 as well. The V gene is TRBV9, the J gene TRBJ2-1; 9 bases align to TRBD1. J gave up 7 bases and V 0 bases, and 2 bases lay outside the gene matches. The CDR3 is 14 amino acids. Germline loops: CDR1 SGDLS, CDR2 YYNGEE. CDR3 loop: CASSVGGTGNEQFF. CDR3 sequence (DNA): TGTGCCAGCAGCGTAGGAGGGACAGGGAATGAGCAGTTCTTC.

The V gene is TRBV28, the J gene TRBJ1-4; 7 nucleotides line up with TRBD1. The CDR3 is 14 residues long. Trimming cost V 7 bases and J 4 bases; bases outside gene matches: 6. Germline lookup yields CDR1 MDHEN and CDR2 SYDVKM. The CDR3 DNA reads as TGTGCCAGCACCAGGACAGGAAGTAATGAAAAACTGTTTTTT. Encoded protein: CASTRTGSNEKLFF.

The chain couples TRBV3-1 (or the pseudogene TRBV3-2) to TRBJ2-1, with TRBD2 matching 14 bases. The CDR3 is 20 amino acids. Germline V gives CDR1 LGHDT, CDR2 YNNKEL (reference sequence). Trimming at V came to 2 bases and at J to 8 bases, leaving 17 bases not matched to a gene. CDR3 DNA: TGTGCCAGCAGCCAATACCCGGGACTAGCGGGAGAAGGGTCAGGGGATGAGCAGTTCTTC. Protein product: CASSQYPGLAGEGSGDEQFF.

The rearrangement links TRBV28 to TRBJ1-2; D gene uncertain. The V gene lost 6 bases and the J gene lost 0 bases, with 8 bases spanning the gap. From germline, CDR1 is MDHEN and CDR2 SYDVKM. The CDR3 length is 13 residues. Here the CDR3 reads CASRETSNYGYTF. In DNA form, the CDR3 reads TGTGCCAGCAGAGAAACATCTAACTATGGCTACACCTTC.

As to this clone: A much larger clone lies one base from this, so it may be a read error. V usage is TRBV19 and J usage is TRBJ1-2; D call uncertain. CDR1 is LNHDA and CDR2 is SQIVND in the germline V gene (reference sequence). This CDR3 has 12 amino acids. V was trimmed by 4 bases and J by 4 bases, leaving 7 bases between them. The CDR3: CASSTEFYGYTF. CDR3 sequence (DNA): TGTGCCAGTAGTACGGAGTTCTATGGCTACACCTTC.

In this sample, this clone turned up once. The gene calls are TRBV5-1 and TRBJ1-2; D is possibly TRBD1 (6 bases). Trimming took off 0 bases at V and 4 bases at J, with 16 bases between the two ends. CDR1 and CDR2 (germline): SGHRS, YFSETQ. This CDR3 region has 16 residues. CDR3 loop: CASSLDGTGRGYGYTF. The CDR3, as DNA: TGCGCCAGCAGCTTGGATGGTACAGGGCGGGGCTATGGCTACACCTTC.

This clone was detected only a few times. J is TRBJ2-1 and V is TRBV27, with D perhaps matching TRBD1 or TRBD2 (5 bases each). Trimming took off 6 bases at V and 2 bases at J, with 26 bases between the two ends. Germline assignment: CDR1 MNHEY and CDR2 SMNVEV (reference sequence). The CDR3 contains 19 residues. In nucleotides, the CDR3 is TGTGCCAGCAGCGGACCCACCGGGGCTCAAACCAGGGCCTACAATGAGCAGTTCTTC. Residues: CASSGPTGAQTRAYNEQFF.

J is TRBJ1-5 and V is TRBV28; the D is unclear. The germline V gene encodes CDR1 MDHEN and CDR2 SYDVKM. Trimming removed 7 bases from V and 0 bases from J, with 13 bases in between. The CDR3 contains 15 residues. CDR3 protein: CASTVVGNSNQPQHF. CDR3 DNA: TGTGCCAGCACCGTGGTAGGGAATAGCAATCAGCCCCAGCATTTT.

V usage is TRBV6-2 or TRBV6-3 and J usage is TRBJ2-7; 7 bases line up with TRBD2. Looked up from germline, CDR1 is MNHEY and CDR2 is SVGEGT. With 2 bases clipped from V and 8 bases from J, the junction kept 6 bases outside the gene matches. The CDR3 runs to 13 residues. In nucleotides, the CDR3 is TGTGCCAGCAGTTACATTTCTAGCGGCAAGCAGTACTTC. This encodes CASSYISSGKQYF.

Ten or more counts support this clone. This chain connects TRBV28 to TRBJ2-3; the D gene is possibly TRBD2 (7 bases). The ends were cut back, 3 bases at V and 2 bases at J, with 12 bases in the middle. The CDR3 sequence is 15 residues long. Germline V lookup: CDR1 MDHEN, CDR2 SYDVKM. CDR3 residues: CASSLGGGHTDTQYF. The CDR3 nucleotides are TGTGCCAGCAGTTTGGGGGGGGGCCACACAGATACGCAGTATTTT.

The V and J genes are TRBV2 and TRBJ2-2, with D unclear. This CDR3 has 13 amino acids. Trimming removed 4 bases at V and 8 bases at J, with 11 bases between. Germline V gives CDR1 SNHLY, CDR2 FYNNEI. The CDR3 nucleotides read TGTGCCAGCAGTGTAGCCTCACCGGGGGAGCTGTTTTTT. Translation: CASSVASPGELFF.

The rearrangement uses TRBV27 and TRBJ1-5; 9 bases align to TRBD1. The CDR3 loop spans 16 amino acids. The germline V gene encodes CDR1 MNHEY and CDR2 SMNVEV (reference sequence). V shed 0 bases, J shed 6 bases, and the junction held 6 bases outside the gene matches. The chain's CDR3 is CASSLSTGGVGQPQHF. CDR3 in DNA: TGTGCCAGCAGTTTATCAACAGGGGGCGTGGGTCAGCCCCAGCATTTT.

This clone has just a few counts. The chain links TRBV6-2 or TRBV6-3 to TRBJ2-1, with 9 positions matching TRBD1. V lost 5 bases to trimming and J lost 3 bases; unmatched junction nucleotides: 11. This CDR3 region has 17 residues. Germline CDR1 is MNHEY and CDR2 is SVGEGT. The CDR3, as DNA: TGTGCCAGCAGTCCGAGAACGGGACAGGGCTTCTACAATGAGCAGTTCTTC. This translates into CASSPRTGQGFYNEQFF.

The table lists this clone with a few counts. V is TRBV7-8 and J is TRBJ2-3; 9 positions agree with TRBD1. CDR1 SGHVS and CDR2 FQNEAQ come from the germline V gene. Germline trimming cut 5 bases from V and 6 bases from J; bases unmatched to any gene: 9. CDR3 size: 15 residues. Written as DNA, the CDR3 is TGTGCCAGCAGCCCCAGACAGGGGGGCTGGGATACGCAGTATTTT. This gives the protein CASSPRQGGWDTQYF.

This clone was seen a single time. The chain combines TRBV19 with TRBJ1-2; D remains ambiguous. The CDR3 runs 13 residues. Per the germline V gene, CDR1 is LNHDA and CDR2 is SQIVND (reference sequence). Trimming pared 3 bases from V and 2 bases from J, leaving 7 bases between. As DNA, the CDR3 is TGTGCCAGTAGTATCCCCCCCAACTATGGCTACACCTTC. As protein: CASSIPPNYGYTF.

The DNA for the CDR3 is TGTGCCAGCAGTTTACCCCCGGCCTTTAAAGAGACCCAGTACTTC. It is translated as CASSLPPAFKETQYF. This chain connects TRBV28 to TRBJ2-5, with D hard to call. CDR1 is MDHEN and CDR2 is SYDVKM in the germline V gene. This CDR3 is 15 amino acids long. V was cut by 2 bases and J by 3 bases, with 13 bases left in between.

V usage is TRBV14 and J usage is TRBJ2-7, with D possibly being TRBD1 or TRBD2 (5 bases each). The CDR3 totals 16 residues. Germline CDR1 SGHDN, CDR2 FVKESK. With 2 bases removed from V and 7 bases from J, the gap between germline ends came to 21 bases. CDR3 bases: TGTGCCAGCAGCCAAATATCGGGACCCAGACAAGGGGAGCAGTACTTC. Encoded protein: CASSQISGPRQGEQYF.

This chain connects TRBV11-2 to TRBJ2-1; D could derive from TRBD1 or TRBD2 (5 bases each). This CDR3 region has 12 residues. V was shortened by 8 bases and J by 7 bases, with 12 bases between the two germline ends. Germline CDR1 reads SGHAT; CDR2 reads FQNNGV. The CDR3 coding sequence is TGTGCCAGCCTGGGGGAGTCAAATGAGCAGTTCTTC. Its translation: CASLGESNEQFF.

This chain links TRBV29-1 with TRBJ1-6, with D unresolved. Germline values: CDR1 SQVTM, CDR2 ANQGSEA. V gave up 6 bases and J gave up 9 bases, with 21 bases separating them. The CDR3 loop spans 15 amino acids. CDR3 bases: TGCAGCGTAACGGAAGGGATGGGTTTGGGTTCACCCCTCCACTTT. It translates to CSVTEGMGLGSPLHF.

V is TRBV30 and J is TRBJ2-7, with D hard to call. The V end was cut by 0 bases, the J end by 5 bases, with 11 bases between. This CDR3 is built from 13 residues. Per the germline V gene, CDR1 is GTSNPN and CDR2 is SVGIG (reference sequence). CDR3: CAWSVRYPDEQYF. CDR3 bases: TGTGCCTGGAGTGTACGGTACCCCGACGAGCAGTACTTC.

The rearrangement joins TRBV16 to TRBJ1-5; D is ambiguous. The V end was cut by 4 bases, the J end by 0 bases, with 7 bases between. CDR3 length: 14 amino acids. Germline-derived CDR1 and CDR2 are KGHSY and FQNENV. In DNA form, the CDR3 reads TGTGCCAGCAGCCCCCGGTATAGCAATCAGCCCCAGCATTTT. Residues: CASSPRYSNQPQHF.

The V and J genes are TRBV19 and TRBJ1-1, with unresolved D. Germline loops: CDR1 LNHDA, CDR2 SQIVND (reference sequence). V lost 7 bases, J lost 0 bases, and 12 bases lay in between. The CDR3 extends over 14 amino acids. The CDR3 sequence: CASNSVGVNTEAFF. The CDR3 DNA follows: TGTGCCAGTAACTCAGTTGGGGTGAACACTGAAGCTTTCTTT.

The rearrangement joins TRBV4-3 to TRBJ1-5; 7 positions match TRBD1. The CDR3 has 14 amino acids. V gave up 2 bases and J gave up 5 bases; unmatched junction bases: 3. Germline V CDR1 and CDR2: LGHNA, YSLEER. CDR3: CASSQQGGHQPQHF. CDR3 sequence (DNA): TGCGCCAGCAGCCAACAGGGGGGGCATCAGCCCCAGCATTTT.

This clone turned up a few times. This chain joins TRBV2 and TRBJ1-2; 7 bases are shared with TRBD1. V gave up 3 bases and J gave up 0 bases; unmatched junction bases: 10. Germline values: CDR1 SNHLY, CDR2 FYNNEI. CDR3 length equals 17 residues. The CDR3 loop is CASSDPWRTGPNYGYTF. The CDR3 DNA is TGTGCCAGCAGTGATCCGTGGAGGACAGGCCCTAACTATGGCTACACCTTC.

The chain is built from TRBV29-1 and TRBJ1-1; unclear D gene. Germline CDR1 is SQVTM and CDR2 is ANQGSEA. The CDR3 runs 12 residues. V was clipped by 4 bases and J by 6 bases, with 12 bases between them. As DNA, the CDR3 is TGCAGCGTTGTTAAGGGCTTCTCTGAAGCTTTCTTT. Translation: CSVVKGFSEAFF.

V is TRBV7-8 and J is TRBJ2-1; 9 bases map to TRBD2. The V segment lost 0 bases and the J segment 3 bases; nucleotides outside the gene matches: 12. The CDR3 is 19 amino acids. CDR1 is SGHVS and CDR2 is FQNEAQ in the germline V gene. The CDR3 here is CASSLALFSGRGSYNEQFF. The CDR3 nucleotides are TGTGCCAGCAGCTTAGCCCTGTTTAGCGGGAGAGGGAGCTACAATGAGCAGTTCTTC.

This clone turned up a few times. The genes are TRBV19 and TRBJ1-2, with D uncertain. The CDR3 is 14 amino acids. V was clipped by 2 bases and J by 0 bases, with 7 bases between them. Germline assignment: CDR1 LNHDA and CDR2 SQIVND (reference sequence). CDR3 sequence (DNA): TGTGCCAGTAGTATACGGGAGACTAACTATGGCTACACCTTC. It translates to CASSIRETNYGYTF.

This clone was seen only once. Here the CDR3 DNA reads TGTGCCAGCAGCCCCCGACGGACACCTTCTGGAAACACCATATATTTT. Encoded protein: CASSPRRTPSGNTIYF. This chain connects TRBV11-1 to TRBJ1-3; possible D gene TRBD1, 5 bases. This CDR3 spans 16 amino acids. V was shortened by 5 bases and J by 1 base, with 15 bases between the two germline ends. Germline lookup yields CDR1 SGHAT and CDR2 FQDESV (reference sequence).

This clone is labeled as medium-sized. V and J are TRBV7-9 and TRBJ2-7; tentative D call: TRBD1 (6 bases). Per germline, CDR1 SEHNR and CDR2 FQNEAQ (reference sequence). The ends were cut back, 6 bases at V and 0 bases at J, with 18 bases in the middle. The CDR3 is 16 amino acids. This chain's CDR3 is CASSRFGQISSYEQYF. Here the CDR3 DNA reads TGTGCCAGCAGTAGATTCGGACAGATAAGCTCCTACGAGCAGTACTTC. Variable domain in full (rest from reference TRBV7-9 and TRBJ2-7): DTGVSQNPRHKITKRGQNVTFRCDPISEHNRLYWYRQTLGQGPEFLTYFQNEAQLEKSRLLSDRFSAERPKGSFSTLEIQRTEQGDSAMYLCASSRFGQISSYEQYFGPGTRLTVT.

This chain uses TRBV11-2 with TRBJ2-1; D unresolved. Per the germline V gene, CDR1 is SGHAT and CDR2 is FQNNGV. There are 15 residues in the CDR3. The V gene lost 1 base and the J gene lost 7 bases, with 14 bases spanning the gap. CDR3 nucleotide sequence: TGTGCCAGCAGCTTAGGGTCCCGGAACACGAATGAGCAGTTCTTC. The encoded protein is CASSLGSRNTNEQFF.

This clone showed up just a few times. V gene TRBV4-3 combines with J gene TRBJ2-1; tentatively, D is TRBD1 (5 bases). Germline lookup yields CDR1 LGHNA and CDR2 YSLEER. The CDR3 sequence is 15 residues long. Trimming removed 0 bases at V and 2 bases at J, with 8 bases between. CDR3 in amino acids: CASSQDPGTYNEQFF. The CDR3 DNA sequence: TGCGCCAGCAGCCAAGATCCAGGGACCTACAATGAGCAGTTCTTC.

Here the CDR3 DNA reads TGCGCCAGCAGCCAGCAACTATGGAGGGGGCACACTGAAGCTTTCTTT. Translating it yields CASSQQLWRGHTEAFF. The chain couples TRBV4-1 to TRBJ1-1; 7 bases match TRBD1. Unmatched junction bases numbered 10, after V lost 3 bases and J lost 3 bases. The CDR3 extends over 16 amino acids. CDR1 is MGHRA and CDR2 is YSYEKL in the germline V gene.